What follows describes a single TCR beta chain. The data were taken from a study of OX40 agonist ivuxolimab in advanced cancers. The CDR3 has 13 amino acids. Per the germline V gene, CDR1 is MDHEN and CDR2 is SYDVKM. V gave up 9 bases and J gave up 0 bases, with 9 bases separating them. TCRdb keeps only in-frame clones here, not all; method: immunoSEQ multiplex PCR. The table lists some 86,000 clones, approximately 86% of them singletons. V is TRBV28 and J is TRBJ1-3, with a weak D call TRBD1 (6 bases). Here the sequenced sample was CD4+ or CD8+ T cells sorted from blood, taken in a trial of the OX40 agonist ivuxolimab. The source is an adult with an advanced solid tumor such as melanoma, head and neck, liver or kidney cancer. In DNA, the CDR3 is TGTGCCAGTCACAGGGTCTCTGGAAACACCATATATTTT. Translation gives CASHRVSGNTIYF.